Here is one T cell receptor (beta chain) with its context. The CDR3 totals 13 residues. Trimming left V 4 bases short and J 2 bases short, with 7 bases between. Germline values: CDR1 LNHDA, CDR2 SQIVND (reference sequence). The data were obtained in a study of blood T cell repertoires in COVID-19. Some clones are missing from TCRdb's copy, which holds only in-frame ones; the method was immunoSEQ multiplex PCR. This sample has roughly 110,000 clones, with about 91% found just once. Input material: peripheral blood. This receptor was identified in a man aged 45-65 years with active or convalescent COVID-19. V usage is TRBV19 and J usage is TRBJ2-3, with a weak D call TRBD2 (5 bases). The CDR3 region is CASSREITDTQYF. The CDR3 DNA is TGTGCCAGTAGTAGGGAGATCACAGATACGCAGTATTTT.